The T cell receptor beta chain described here comes from a study of tumor-infiltrating lymphocytes in primary liver carcinoma. From roughly 0.55 ug of total RNA, TCR beta-specific cDNA was reverse-transcribed using a constant-region primer. ARM-PCR was slightly modified, and three nested multiplex PCR rounds with it gave rise to the TCR beta libraries. For approximately 10 cycles apiece, the opening two PCR rounds ran with TRBV1-TRBV30 forward primers and a C-beta reverse primer. TCRdb processed the multiplex PCR reads anew with MiXCR; each CDR3 protein has one entry. The table records fewer than 80,000 distinct CDR3 sequences, about three quarters of them present only once. Co-extraction yielded RNA and DNA from roughly 20-30 mg of unsorted bulk tissue. Germline-derived CDR1 and CDR2 are SQVTM and ANQGSEA. V was clipped by 2 bases and J by 6 bases, with 8 bases between them. The CDR3 spans 12 residues.

This clonotype was detected many times. Sequenced: tumor-adjacent normal liver tissue. The TCR was taken from a man between 35 and 55 years old with primary liver carcinoma and hepatitis B virus infection. The chain has TRBV29-1 and TRBJ2-1; D may be TRBD2 (5 bases). The CDR3 DNA follows: TGCAGCGTTGAACATGAGGGCAATGAGCAGTTCTTC. Translating gives CSVEHEGNEQFF.